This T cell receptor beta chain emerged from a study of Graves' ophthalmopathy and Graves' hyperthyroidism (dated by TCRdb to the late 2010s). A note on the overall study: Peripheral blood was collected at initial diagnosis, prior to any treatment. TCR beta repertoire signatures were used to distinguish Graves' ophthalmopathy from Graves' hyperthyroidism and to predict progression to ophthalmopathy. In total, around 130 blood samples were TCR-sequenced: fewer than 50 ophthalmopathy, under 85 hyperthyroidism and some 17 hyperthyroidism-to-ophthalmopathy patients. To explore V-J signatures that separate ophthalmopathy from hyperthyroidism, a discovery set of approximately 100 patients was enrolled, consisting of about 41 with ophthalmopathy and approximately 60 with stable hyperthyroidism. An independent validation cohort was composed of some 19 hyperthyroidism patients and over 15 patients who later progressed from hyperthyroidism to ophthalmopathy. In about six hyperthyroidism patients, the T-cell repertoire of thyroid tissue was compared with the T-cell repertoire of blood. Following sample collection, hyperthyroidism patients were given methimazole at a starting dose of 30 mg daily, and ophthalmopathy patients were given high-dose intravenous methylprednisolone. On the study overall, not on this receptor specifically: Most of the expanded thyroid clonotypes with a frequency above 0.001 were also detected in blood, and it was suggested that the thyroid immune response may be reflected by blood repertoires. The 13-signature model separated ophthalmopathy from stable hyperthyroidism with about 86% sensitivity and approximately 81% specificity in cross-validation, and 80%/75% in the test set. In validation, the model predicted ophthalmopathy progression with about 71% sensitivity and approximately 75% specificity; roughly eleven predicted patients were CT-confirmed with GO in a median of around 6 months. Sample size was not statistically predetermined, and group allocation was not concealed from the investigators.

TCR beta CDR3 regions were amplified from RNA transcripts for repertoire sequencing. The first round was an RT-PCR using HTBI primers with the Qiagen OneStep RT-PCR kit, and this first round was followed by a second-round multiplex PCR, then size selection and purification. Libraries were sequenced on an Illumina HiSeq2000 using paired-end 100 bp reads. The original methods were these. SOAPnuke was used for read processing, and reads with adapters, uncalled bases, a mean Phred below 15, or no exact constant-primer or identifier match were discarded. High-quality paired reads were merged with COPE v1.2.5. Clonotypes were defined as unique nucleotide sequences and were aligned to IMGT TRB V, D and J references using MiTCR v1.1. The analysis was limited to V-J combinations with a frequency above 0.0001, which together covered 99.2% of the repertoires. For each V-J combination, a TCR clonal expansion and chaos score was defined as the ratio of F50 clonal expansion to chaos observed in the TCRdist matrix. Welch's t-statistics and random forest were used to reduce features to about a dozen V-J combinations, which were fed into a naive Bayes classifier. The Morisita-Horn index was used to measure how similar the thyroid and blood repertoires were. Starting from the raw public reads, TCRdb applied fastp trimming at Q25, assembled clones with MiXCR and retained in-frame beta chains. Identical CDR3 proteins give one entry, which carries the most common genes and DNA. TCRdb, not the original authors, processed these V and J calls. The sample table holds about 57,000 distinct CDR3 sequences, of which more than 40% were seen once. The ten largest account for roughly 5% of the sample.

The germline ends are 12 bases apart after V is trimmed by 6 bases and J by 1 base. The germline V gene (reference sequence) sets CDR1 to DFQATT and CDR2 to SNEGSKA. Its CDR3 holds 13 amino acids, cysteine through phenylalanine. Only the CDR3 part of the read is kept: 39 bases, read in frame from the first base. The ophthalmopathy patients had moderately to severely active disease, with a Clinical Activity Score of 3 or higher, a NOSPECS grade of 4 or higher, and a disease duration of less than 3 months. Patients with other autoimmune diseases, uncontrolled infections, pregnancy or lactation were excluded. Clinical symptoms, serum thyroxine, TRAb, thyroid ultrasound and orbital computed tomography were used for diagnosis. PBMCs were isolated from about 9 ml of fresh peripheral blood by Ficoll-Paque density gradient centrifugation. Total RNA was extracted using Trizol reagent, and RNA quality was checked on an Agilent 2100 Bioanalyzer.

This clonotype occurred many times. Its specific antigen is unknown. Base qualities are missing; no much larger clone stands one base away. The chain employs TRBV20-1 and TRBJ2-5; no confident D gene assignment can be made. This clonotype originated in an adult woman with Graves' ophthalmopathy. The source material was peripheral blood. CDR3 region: CSAFETSQETQYF. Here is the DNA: TGCAGTGCGTTTGAGACATCCCAAGAGACCCAGTACTTC.